Following are 32 T cell receptor beta chains from one sample sequenced in a study of T cell repertoires in cytomegalovirus infection. In TCRdb, the reads were re-called with MiXCR into one record per CDR3 protein. The sample shows 900,000 to 950,000 distinct CDR3 sequences, around 29% of them seen only once. Antigens of these TCRs are unknown. This specimen was cultured CD8+ T cells from PBMCs, taken from culture after CMV antigen stimulation. The receptors derive from a human donor in good health (CMV status not recorded). Some clones in this sample may be carry-over from other donors' samples.

This clonotype came up a few times. The V gene is TRBV7-9, the J gene TRBJ2-1; possibly TRBD1 or TRBD2 for D (5 bases each). The length of the CDR3 is 14 residues. CDR1 and CDR2 from the germline V gene are SEHNR and FQNEAQ (reference sequence). V lost 10 bases to trimming and J lost 3 bases, with 16 bases between them. CDR3 nucleotides: TGTGCCACCATTGGGACCCCCCGCTACAATGAGCAGTTCTTC. The encoded protein is CATIGTPRYNEQFF.

This clonotype was seen repeatedly, ten times or more. The V call is TRBV27, the J call TRBJ1-5, with D possibly TRBD1 on 6 matching bases. CDR3 size: 14 residues. The V and J ends lost 5 bases and 2 bases respectively, with 10 bases between them. The germline V gene has CDR1 MNHEY and CDR2 SMNVEV (reference sequence). The CDR3 is CASSKQGGNQPQHF. DNA of the CDR3: TGTGCCAGCAGTAAACAGGGTGGCAATCAGCCCCAGCATTTT.

This sequence joins TRBV27 and TRBJ1-5, with D perhaps matching TRBD1 (5 bases). Germline CDR1 is MNHEY and CDR2 is SMNVEV (reference sequence). The CDR3 extends over 15 amino acids. Trimming cost V 4 bases and J 2 bases, with 12 bases left between them. The CDR3 nucleotides read TGTGCCAGCAGTTCCTCTAGGGGAGGCAATCAGCCCCAGCATTTT. Translated, it gives CASSSSRGGNQPQHF.

This clonotype was picked up many times. V usage is TRBV7-9 and J usage is TRBJ2-3, with 9 bases lining up with TRBD2. Trimming cost V 5 bases and J 2 bases; bases outside gene matches: 11. Looked up from germline, CDR1 is SEHNR and CDR2 is FQNEAQ (reference sequence). This CDR3 contains 17 residues. As DNA, the CDR3 is TGTGCCAGCAGCCCGAGACTAGCGGAGCCTTTCACAGATACGCAGTATTTT. Translation gives CASSPRLAEPFTDTQYF.

The chain recombines TRBV20-1 with TRBJ1-4, with TRBD1 matching over 8 bases. V was pared by 3 bases and J by 8 bases, with 8 bases of the junction left unmatched. CDR1 is DFQATT and CDR2 is SNEGSKA in the germline V gene (reference sequence). The CDR3 has 14 amino acids. CDR3: CSARDDRGGEKLFF. As DNA, the CDR3 is TGCAGTGCTAGGGATGACAGGGGAGGAGAAAAACTGTTTTTT.

The table lists this clonotype with a few counts. This chain connects TRBV7-6 to TRBJ1-2, with 8 bases lining up with TRBD1. The germline gives CDR1 SGHVS, CDR2 FNYEAQ. J lost 1 base, V lost 8 bases, and 6 bases had no gene match. This CDR3 is built from 14 residues. The CDR3 here is CASRDRGLNYGYTF. CDR3 in DNA: TGTGCCAGCCGAGACAGGGGCCTTAACTATGGCTACACCTTC.

This sequence joins TRBV4-1 and TRBJ1-5; D remains unclear. Trimming took 2 bases from V and 4 from J, leaving 12 bases between them. The CDR3 runs 15 residues. Germline CDR1 MGHRA, CDR2 YSYEKL. In nucleotides, the CDR3 is TGCGCCAGCAGCCAAATATTAGGCAGAAATCAGCCCCAGCATTTT. Residues: CASSQILGRNQPQHF.

This clonotype has a handful of counts. V gene TRBV7-9 combines with J gene TRBJ1-4; D uncertain. CDR3 length: 14 amino acids. From germline, CDR1 is SEHNR and CDR2 FQNEAQ (reference sequence). V dropped 2 bases and J dropped 5 bases, with 9 bases sitting between them. In DNA, the CDR3 is TGTGCCAGCAGCTTAACTGAGAAAAATGAAAAACTGTTTTTT. It codes for CASSLTEKNEKLFF.

This clonotype has more than one count but fewer than ten. The gene calls are TRBV7-7 and TRBJ2-1; TRBD1 agrees at 10 bases. The CDR3 is 15 residues long. Germline-derived CDR1 and CDR2 are SSHAT and FNYEAQ (reference sequence). The CDR3 bases are TGTGCTAGCGCTTTGGGCGGACAGGGGGTTAATGAGCAGTTCTTC. Protein sequence: CASALGGQGVNEQFF.

The CDR3 loop is CASRTSGGAPYNEQFF. CDR3 coding DNA: TGTGCCAGCCGGACTAGCGGGGGGGCCCCCTACAATGAGCAGTTCTTC. The chain is built from TRBV7-9 and TRBJ2-1; the match to TRBD2 covers 15 bases. There are 16 residues in the CDR3. Per the germline V gene, CDR1 is SEHNR and CDR2 is FQNEAQ (reference sequence). The ends lost 8 bases at V and 2 bases at J; junction bases unmatched: 4.

The chain employs TRBV24-1 and TRBJ2-7; 7 bases are shared with TRBD2. CDR1 and CDR2 (germline): KGHDR, SFDVKD. V was clipped by 4 bases and J by 7 bases; unmatched bases: 3. This CDR3 is built from 12 residues. CDR3 DNA: TGTGCCACCAGTGACTTCGGGGGGGAGCAGTACTTC. This translates into CATSDFGGEQYF.

This clonotype turned up a few times. CDR3 in amino acids: CASSPTGGTGETQYF. The CDR3 DNA follows: TGTGCCAGCAGCCCGACAGGGGGCACAGGAGAGACCCAGTACTTC. The chain has TRBV11-3 and TRBJ2-5; TRBD1 matches 10 bases. There are 15 residues in the CDR3. Per the germline V gene, CDR1 is SGHNT and CDR2 is YENEEA. V trimming: 5 bases; J trimming: 4 bases; junction bases outside the gene matches: 7.

This clonotype was detected only a few times. This rearrangement joins TRBV28 to TRBJ2-7, with a weak D call TRBD2 (7 bases). This CDR3 is 16 amino acids long. Per germline, CDR1 MDHEN and CDR2 SYDVKM. The ends were cut back, 3 bases at V and 0 bases at J, with 15 bases in the middle. CDR3 loop: CASSLGGALSSYEQYV. The CDR3 nucleotides are TGTGCCAGCAGTTTGGGGGGGGCATTGAGCTCCTACGAGCAGTACGTC.

This chain links TRBV4-1 with TRBJ1-4; D not resolved. CDR3 length equals 14 residues. Germline CDR1 and CDR2: MGHRA and YSYEKL. V dropped 2 bases and J dropped 7 bases, with 11 bases sitting between them. As DNA, the CDR3 is TGCGCCAGCAGCCAAACCCGGGGAAGTGAAAAACTGTTTTTT. It encodes CASSQTRGSEKLFF.

The chain is built from TRBV6-2 or TRBV6-3 and TRBJ2-1; D gene uncertain. The CDR3 runs 15 residues. V dropped 2 bases and J dropped 0 bases, with 8 bases sitting between them. Germline CDR1 and CDR2: MNHEY and SVGEGT. CDR3 in DNA: TGTGCCAGCAGTTACCCTCCGAGCTCCTACAATGAGCAGTTCTTC. Encoded protein: CASSYPPSSYNEQFF.

Many counts were recorded for this clonotype. The chain combines TRBV19 with TRBJ1-6, with 9 bases aligning to TRBD1. The CDR3 contains 14 residues. Germline V CDR1 and CDR2: LNHDA, SQIVND (reference sequence). V shed 9 bases, J shed 7 bases, and the junction held 7 bases outside the gene matches. The CDR3 region is CASHYGQGNSPLHF. The CDR3 nucleotides are TGTGCCAGCCATTATGGACAGGGGAATTCACCCCTCCACTTT.

This clonotype showed up just a few times. This chain joins TRBV7-9 and TRBJ2-3, with D possibly being TRBD2 (5 bases). Looked up from germline, CDR1 is SEHNR and CDR2 is FQNEAQ (reference sequence). Trimming shortened V by 7 bases and J by 4 bases, and 15 bases separated the two germline ends. The CDR3 has 14 amino acids. In DNA, the CDR3 is TGTGCCAGCACCCTCGGGGTAACTCCAGATACGCAGTATTTT. It yields the protein CASTLGVTPDTQYF.

This sequence joins TRBV2 and TRBJ2-7; D remains ambiguous. In germline, CDR1 is SNHLY, CDR2 FYNNEI. Trimming took off 2 bases at V and 7 bases at J, with 12 bases between the two ends. The CDR3 is 13 residues long. The CDR3 DNA reads TGTGCCAGCAGTGAATTCAGGCGGTCGGAGCAGTACGTC. It codes for CASSEFRRSEQYV.

This chain connects TRBV12-5 to TRBJ2-1, with 10 bases fitting TRBD2. This CDR3 has 15 amino acids. The V and J ends lost 2 bases and 8 bases, in that order; junction bases with no gene match: 6. Germline-derived CDR1 and CDR2 are LGHNT and FRNRAP. The CDR3, as DNA: TGTGCTAGTGGTTTGTCGGGACTAGCGAGGGATGAGCAGTTCTTC. Protein: CASGLSGLARDEQFF. Drawing the rest from reference TRBV12-5 and TRBJ2-1, the complete variable domain is DARVTQTPRHKVTEMGQEVTMRCQPILGHNTVFWYRQTMMQGLELLAYFRNRAPLDDSGMPKDRFSAEMPDATLATLKIQPSEPRDSAVYFCASGLSGLARDEQFFGPGTRLTVL.

This clonotype turned up a few times. The chain combines TRBV12-3 or TRBV12-4 with TRBJ2-1; 8 bases align to TRBD2. Unmatched junction bases numbered 12, after V lost 6 bases and J lost 8 bases. This CDR3 spans 15 amino acids. The CDR3 reads CASSGPGGAMDEQFF. The DNA of the CDR3 is TGTGCCAGCAGCGGACCGGGGGGGGCCATGGATGAGCAGTTCTTC.

In this sample, this clonotype turned up many times. This chain uses TRBV7-9 with TRBJ2-3, with 10 bases aligning to TRBD1. Germline CDR1 is SEHNR and CDR2 is FQNEAQ (reference sequence). The CDR3 is made up of 15 amino acids. J was trimmed by 5 bases and V by 5 bases; bases with no gene match: 7. The CDR3 sequence is CASSPPDRGRDTQYF. The CDR3 DNA reads as TGTGCCAGCAGCCCCCCTGACAGGGGGCGAGATACGCAGTATTTT.

This clonotype was seen only a few times. The CDR3 sequence is CASSAHWGQVEAFF. DNA of the CDR3: TGCGCCAGCAGCGCCCACTGGGGGCAAGTTGAAGCTTTCTTT. This chain joins TRBV5-1 and TRBJ1-1; possibly TRBD1 for D (6 bases). V gave up 4 bases and J gave up 7 bases, with 17 bases separating them. CDR1 is SGHRS, CDR2 YFSETQ, per germline. The CDR3 spans 14 residues.

The chain couples TRBV19 to TRBJ2-2, with 10 bases fitting TRBD1. The CDR3 is 15 residues long. J gave up 6 bases and V 3 bases, and 4 bases lay outside the gene matches. Per the germline V gene, CDR1 is LNHDA and CDR2 is SQIVND (reference sequence). CDR3 DNA sequence: TGTGCCAGTAGTATCACAGGACAGGGGGCCGGGGAGCTGTTTTTT. This encodes CASSITGQGAGELFF. Full variable domain (rest looked up from reference TRBV19 and TRBJ2-2): DGGITQSPKYLFRKEGQNVTLSCEQNLNHDAMYWYRQDPGQGLRLIYYSQIVNDFQKGDIAEGYSVSREKKESFPLTVTSAQKNPTAFYLCASSITGQGAGELFFGEGSRLTVL.

This clonotype was counted between two and nine times. V usage is TRBV10-2 and J usage is TRBJ2-4, with D possibly matching TRBD2 (6 bases). CDR3 size: 15 residues. Germline-derived CDR1 and CDR2 are WSHSY and SAAADI. V gave up 8 bases and J gave up 0 bases, with 14 bases separating them. CDR3 protein: CASRGGGEAKNIQYF. The CDR3 coding sequence is TGCGCCAGCCGGGGAGGAGGCGAAGCCAAAAACATTCAGTACTTC.

This chain joins TRBV11-2 and TRBJ1-2; D might be TRBD1 (5 bases). Trimming removed 1 base from V and 3 bases from J, with 12 bases in between. The germline V gene encodes CDR1 SGHAT and CDR2 FQNNGV. The CDR3 consists of 15 residues. CDR3 amino acids: CASSLVKRGYYGYTF. The CDR3 region has the DNA TGTGCCAGCAGCTTAGTTAAGCGGGGCTACTATGGCTACACCTTC.

The CDR3 spells CASSQDGSTQYF. CDR3 nucleotide sequence: TGCGCCAGCAGCCAAGATGGGAGTACGCAGTATTTT. The chain is built from TRBV4-1 and TRBJ2-3, with D tentatively TRBD2 (5 bases). This CDR3 spans 12 amino acids. From germline, CDR1 is MGHRA and CDR2 YSYEKL. V was pared by 0 bases and J by 8 bases, with 6 bases between.

This clonotype was observed at least ten times. The chain employs TRBV7-8 and TRBJ2-7; D may correspond to TRBD1 or TRBD2 (5 bases each). CDR1 SGHVS and CDR2 FQNEAQ come from the germline V gene. Trimming cost V 2 bases and J 3 bases, with 8 bases left between them. The CDR3 runs to 13 residues. CDR3 DNA sequence: TGTGCCAGCAGCTTACCGGGACGCTACGAGCAGTACGTC. Translation gives CASSLPGRYEQYV.

This clonotype has just a few counts. This rearrangement joins TRBV12-3 or TRBV12-4 to TRBJ1-2; D gene unclear. Trimming cost V 7 bases and J 5 bases, with 11 bases left between them. The CDR3 sequence is 12 residues long. This CDR3 reads CASTQAGYGYTF. CDR3 bases: TGTGCCAGCACGCAAGCAGGATATGGCTACACCTTC.

The V call is TRBV29-1, the J call TRBJ2-3; 7 bases match TRBD1. The CDR3 totals 15 residues. The germline CDR1 and CDR2 sequences are SQVTM and ANQGSEA. Trimming removed 6 bases from V and 3 bases from J; junction bases left unmatched: 12. The CDR3 protein is CSVGPRGTATDTQYF. Here the CDR3 DNA reads TGCAGCGTGGGTCCGCGAGGGACAGCAACAGATACGCAGTATTTT.

This rearrangement joins TRBV7-4 to TRBJ2-3; 9 nucleotides agree with TRBD2. The CDR3 is 16 amino acids. V trimming: 5 bases; J trimming: 1 base; junction bases outside the gene matches: 7. Germline CDR1 SGHVT, CDR2 SQSDAQ. The CDR3 DNA sequence: TGTGCCAGCAGCGGGGGAAGCGGGGGGCGCACAGATACGCAGTATTTT. This encodes CASSGGSGGRTDTQYF.

The chain carries TRBV4-3 and TRBJ1-6; no clear D. This CDR3 has 16 residues. Per the germline V gene, CDR1 is LGHNA and CDR2 is YSLEER. V lost 1 base and J lost 4, with 11 bases in between. The CDR3 DNA follows: TGCGCCAGCAGCCAAGGGCAGGATACTTATAATTCACCCCTCCACTTT. Protein: CASSQGQDTYNSPLHF.

This clonotype was seen repeatedly, ten times or more. The chain recombines TRBV19 with TRBJ2-4; D possibly matches TRBD1 or TRBD2 (5 bases each). Germline CDR1 is LNHDA and CDR2 is SQIVND (reference sequence). This CDR3 comprises 14 residues. V lost 3 bases and J lost 7, with 13 bases in between. CDR3 in amino acids: CASSIPRGSNIQYF. The CDR3 nucleotides are TGTGCCAGTAGTATCCCGAGGGGCTCGAACATTCAGTACTTC.